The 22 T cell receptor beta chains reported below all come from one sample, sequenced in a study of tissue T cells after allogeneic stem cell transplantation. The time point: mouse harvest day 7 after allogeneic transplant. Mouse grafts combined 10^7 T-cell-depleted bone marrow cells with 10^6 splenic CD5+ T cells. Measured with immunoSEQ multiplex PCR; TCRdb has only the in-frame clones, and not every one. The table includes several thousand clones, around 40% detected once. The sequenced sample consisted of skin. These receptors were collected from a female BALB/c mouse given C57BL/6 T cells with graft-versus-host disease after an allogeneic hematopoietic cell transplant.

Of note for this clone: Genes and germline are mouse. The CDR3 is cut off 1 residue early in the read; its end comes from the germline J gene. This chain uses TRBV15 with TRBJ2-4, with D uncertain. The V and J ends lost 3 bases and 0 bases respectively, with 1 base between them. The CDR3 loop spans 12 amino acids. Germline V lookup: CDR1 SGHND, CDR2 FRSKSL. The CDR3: CASSFSQNTLYF. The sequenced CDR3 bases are TGTGCCAGCAGTTTTAGTCAAAACACCTTGTAC.

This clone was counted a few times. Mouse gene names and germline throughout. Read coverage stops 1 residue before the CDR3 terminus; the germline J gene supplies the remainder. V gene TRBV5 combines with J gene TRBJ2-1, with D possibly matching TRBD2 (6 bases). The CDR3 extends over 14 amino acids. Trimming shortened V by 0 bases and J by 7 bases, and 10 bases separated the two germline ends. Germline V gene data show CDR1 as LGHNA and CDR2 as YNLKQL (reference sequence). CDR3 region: CASSQESGDAEQFF. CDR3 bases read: TGTGCCAGCAGCCAAGAGTCTGGGGACGCTGAGCAGTTC.

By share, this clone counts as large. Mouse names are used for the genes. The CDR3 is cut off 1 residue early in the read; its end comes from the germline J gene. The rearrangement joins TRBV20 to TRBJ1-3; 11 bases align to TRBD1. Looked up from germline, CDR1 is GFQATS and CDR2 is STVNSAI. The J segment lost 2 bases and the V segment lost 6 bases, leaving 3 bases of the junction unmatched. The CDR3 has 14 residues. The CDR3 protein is CGAPGQGAGNTLYF. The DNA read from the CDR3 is TGTGGTGCCCCGGGACAGGGGGCTGGAAATACGCTCTAT.

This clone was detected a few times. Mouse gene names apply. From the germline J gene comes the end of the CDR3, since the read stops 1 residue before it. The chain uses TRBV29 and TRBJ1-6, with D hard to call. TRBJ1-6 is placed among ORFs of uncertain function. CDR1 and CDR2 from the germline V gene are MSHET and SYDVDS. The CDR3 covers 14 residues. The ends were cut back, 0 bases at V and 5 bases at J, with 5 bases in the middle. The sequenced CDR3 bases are TGTGCTAGCAGTTTATCCTCAGATAATTCGCCCCTCTAC. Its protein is CASSLSSDNSPLY. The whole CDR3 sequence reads CASSLSSDNSPLYF.

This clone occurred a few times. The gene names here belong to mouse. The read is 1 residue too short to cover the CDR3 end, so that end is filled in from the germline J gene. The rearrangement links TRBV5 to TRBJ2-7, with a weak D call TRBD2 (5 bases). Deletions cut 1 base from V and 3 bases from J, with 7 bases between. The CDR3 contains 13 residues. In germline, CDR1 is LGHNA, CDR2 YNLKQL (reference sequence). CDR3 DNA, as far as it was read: TGTGCCAGCAGCCAAGCCTGGGACTATGAACAGTAC. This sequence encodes CASSQAWDYEQY. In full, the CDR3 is CASSQAWDYEQYF.

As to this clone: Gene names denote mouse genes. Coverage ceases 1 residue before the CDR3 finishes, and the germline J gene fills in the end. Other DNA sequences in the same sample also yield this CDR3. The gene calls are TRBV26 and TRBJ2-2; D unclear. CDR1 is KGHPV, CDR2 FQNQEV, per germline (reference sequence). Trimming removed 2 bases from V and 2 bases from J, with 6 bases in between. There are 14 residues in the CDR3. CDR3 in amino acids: CASSLGPNTGQLYF. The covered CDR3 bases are TGTGCCAGCAGTCTGGGACCGAACACCGGGCAGCTCTAC.

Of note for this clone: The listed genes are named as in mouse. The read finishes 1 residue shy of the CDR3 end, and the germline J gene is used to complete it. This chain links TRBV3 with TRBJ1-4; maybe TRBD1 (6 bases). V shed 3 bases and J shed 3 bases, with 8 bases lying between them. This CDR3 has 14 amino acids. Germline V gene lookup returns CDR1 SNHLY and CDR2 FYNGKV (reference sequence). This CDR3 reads CASSLGGPNERLFF. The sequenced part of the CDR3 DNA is TGTGCCAGCAGCTTGGGGGGGCCCAACGAAAGATTATTT. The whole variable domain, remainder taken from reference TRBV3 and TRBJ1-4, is GPKVLQIPSHQIIDMGQMVTLNCDPVSNHLYFYWYKQILGQQMEFLVNFYNGKVMEKSKLFKDQFSVERPDGSYFTLKIQPTALEDSAVYFCASSLGGPNERLFFGHGTKLSVL.

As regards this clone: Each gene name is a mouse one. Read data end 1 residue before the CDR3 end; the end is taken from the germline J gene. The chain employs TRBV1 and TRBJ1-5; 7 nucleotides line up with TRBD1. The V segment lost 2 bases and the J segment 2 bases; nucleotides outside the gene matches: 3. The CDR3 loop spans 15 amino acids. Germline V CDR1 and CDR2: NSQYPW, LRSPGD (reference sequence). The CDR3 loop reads CTCSANRGHNQAPLF. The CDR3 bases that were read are TGCACCTGCAGTGCAAACAGGGGTCACAACCAGGCTCCGCTT.

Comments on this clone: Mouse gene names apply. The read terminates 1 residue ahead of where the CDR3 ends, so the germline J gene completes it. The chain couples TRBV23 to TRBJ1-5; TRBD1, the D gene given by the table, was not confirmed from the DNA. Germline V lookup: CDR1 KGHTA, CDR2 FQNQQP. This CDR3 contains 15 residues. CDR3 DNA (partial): TGCTCCAGCAGTCAATCGACAGGGCGCAACCAGGCTCCGCTT. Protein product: CSSSQSTGRNQAPL. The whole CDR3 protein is CSSSQSTGRNQAPLF.

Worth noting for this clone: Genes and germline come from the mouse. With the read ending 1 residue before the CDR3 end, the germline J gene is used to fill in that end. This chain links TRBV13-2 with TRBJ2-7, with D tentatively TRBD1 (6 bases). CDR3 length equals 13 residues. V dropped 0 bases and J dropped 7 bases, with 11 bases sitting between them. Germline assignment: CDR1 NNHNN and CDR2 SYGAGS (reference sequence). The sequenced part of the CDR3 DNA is TGTGCCAGCGGTGATGCAGGGGAGGGGGAACAGTAC. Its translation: CASGDAGEGEQY. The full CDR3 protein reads CASGDAGEGEQYF.

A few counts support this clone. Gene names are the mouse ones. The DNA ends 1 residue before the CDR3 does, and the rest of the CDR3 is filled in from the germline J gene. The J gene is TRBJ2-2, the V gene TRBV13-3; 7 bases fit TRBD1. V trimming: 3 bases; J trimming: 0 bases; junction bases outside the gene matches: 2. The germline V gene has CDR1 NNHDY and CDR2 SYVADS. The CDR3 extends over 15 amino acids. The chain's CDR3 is CASSVGTANTGQLYF. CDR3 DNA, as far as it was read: TGTGCCAGCAGTGTCGGGACAGCAAACACCGGGCAGCTCTAC. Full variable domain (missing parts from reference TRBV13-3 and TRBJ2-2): EAAVTQSPRSKVAVTGGKVTLSCHQTNNHDYMYWYRQDTGHGLRLIHYSYVADSTEKGDIPDGYKASRPSQENFSLILELASLSQTAVYFCASSVGTANTGQLYFGEGSKLTVL.

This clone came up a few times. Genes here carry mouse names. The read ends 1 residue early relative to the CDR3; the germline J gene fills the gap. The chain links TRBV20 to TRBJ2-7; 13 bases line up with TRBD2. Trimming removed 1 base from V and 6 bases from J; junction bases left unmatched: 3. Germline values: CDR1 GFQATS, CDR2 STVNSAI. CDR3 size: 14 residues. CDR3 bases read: TGTGGTGCTAGGGTTGGACTGGGGGGGCTTGAACAGTAC. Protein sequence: CGARVGLGGLEQY. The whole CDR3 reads CGARVGLGGLEQYF.

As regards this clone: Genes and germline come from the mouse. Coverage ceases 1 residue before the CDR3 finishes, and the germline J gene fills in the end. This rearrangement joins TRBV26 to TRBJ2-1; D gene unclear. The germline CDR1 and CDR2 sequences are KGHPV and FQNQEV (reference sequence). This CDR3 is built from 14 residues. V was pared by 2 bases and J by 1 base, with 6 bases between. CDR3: CASSLASNYAEQFF. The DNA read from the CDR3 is TGTGCCAGCAGTCTGGCATCAAACTATGCTGAGCAGTTC.

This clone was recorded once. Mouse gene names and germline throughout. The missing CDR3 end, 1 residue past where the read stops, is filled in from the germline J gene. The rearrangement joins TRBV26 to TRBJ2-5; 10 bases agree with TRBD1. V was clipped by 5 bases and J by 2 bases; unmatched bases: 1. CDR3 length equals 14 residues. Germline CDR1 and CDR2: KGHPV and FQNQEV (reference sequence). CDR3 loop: CASSWTGGQDTQYF. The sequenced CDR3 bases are TGTGCCAGCAGTTGGACAGGGGGCCAAGACACCCAGTAC.

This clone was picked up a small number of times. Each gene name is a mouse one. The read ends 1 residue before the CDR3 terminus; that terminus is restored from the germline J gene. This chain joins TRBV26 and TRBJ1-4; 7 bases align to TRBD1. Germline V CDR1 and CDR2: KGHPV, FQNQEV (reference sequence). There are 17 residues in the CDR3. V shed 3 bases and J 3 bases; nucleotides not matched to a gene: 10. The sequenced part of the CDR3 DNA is TGTGCCAGCAGTCTCCCGACAGGGCCCTCTCCCAACGAAAGATTATTT. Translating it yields CASSLPTGPSPNERLF. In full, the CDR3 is CASSLPTGPSPNERLFF.

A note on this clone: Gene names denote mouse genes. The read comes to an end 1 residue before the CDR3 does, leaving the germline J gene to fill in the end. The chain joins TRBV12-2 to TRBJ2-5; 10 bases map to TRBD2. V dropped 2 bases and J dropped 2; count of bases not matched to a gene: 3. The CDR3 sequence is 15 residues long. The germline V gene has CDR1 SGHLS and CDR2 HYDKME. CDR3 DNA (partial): TGTGCCAGCTCTCCCACTGGGGGGGTCCAAGACACCCAGTAC. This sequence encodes CASSPTGGVQDTQY. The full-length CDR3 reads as CASSPTGGVQDTQYF.

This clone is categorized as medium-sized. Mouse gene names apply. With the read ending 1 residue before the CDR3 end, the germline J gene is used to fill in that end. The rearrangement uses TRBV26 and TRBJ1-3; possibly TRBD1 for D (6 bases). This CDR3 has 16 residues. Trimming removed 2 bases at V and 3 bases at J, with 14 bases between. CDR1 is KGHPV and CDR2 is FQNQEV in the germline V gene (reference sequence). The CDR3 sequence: CASSLDPRGFGNTLYF. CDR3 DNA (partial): TGTGCCAGCAGTCTGGATCCCAGGGGATTTGGAAATACGCTCTAT.

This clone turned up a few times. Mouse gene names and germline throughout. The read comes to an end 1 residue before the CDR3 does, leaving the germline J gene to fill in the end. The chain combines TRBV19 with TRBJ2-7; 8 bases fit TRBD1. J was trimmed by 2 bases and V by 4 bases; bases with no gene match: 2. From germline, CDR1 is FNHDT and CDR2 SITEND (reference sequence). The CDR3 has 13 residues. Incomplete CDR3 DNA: TGTGCCAGCAGTTCGGGACAGGCCTATGAACAGTAC. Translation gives CASSSGQAYEQY. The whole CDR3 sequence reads CASSSGQAYEQYF.

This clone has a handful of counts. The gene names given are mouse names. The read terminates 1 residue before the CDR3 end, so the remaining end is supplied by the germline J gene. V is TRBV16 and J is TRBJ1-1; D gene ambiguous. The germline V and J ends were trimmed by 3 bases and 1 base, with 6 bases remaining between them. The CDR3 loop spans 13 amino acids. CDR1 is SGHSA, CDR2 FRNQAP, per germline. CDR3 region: CASSFGRNTEVFF. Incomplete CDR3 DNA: TGTGCAAGCAGCTTTGGCAGAAACACAGAAGTCTTC.

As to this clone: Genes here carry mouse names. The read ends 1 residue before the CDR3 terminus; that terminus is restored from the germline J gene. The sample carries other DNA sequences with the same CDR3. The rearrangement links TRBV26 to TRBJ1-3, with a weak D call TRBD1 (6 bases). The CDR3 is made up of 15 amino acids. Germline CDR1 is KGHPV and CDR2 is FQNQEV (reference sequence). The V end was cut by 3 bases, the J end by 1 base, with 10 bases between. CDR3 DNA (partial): TGTGCCAGCAGTCTAGGGCAGGGGTCTGGAAATACGCTCTAT. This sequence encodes CASSLGQGSGNTLY. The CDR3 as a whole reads CASSLGQGSGNTLYF. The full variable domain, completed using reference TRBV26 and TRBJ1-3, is NSKVIQTPRYLVKGQGQKAKMRCIPEKGHPVVFWYQQNKNNEFKFLINFQNQEVLQQIDMTEKRFSAECPSNSPCSLEIQSSEAGDSALYLCASSLGQGSGNTLYFGEGSRLIVV.

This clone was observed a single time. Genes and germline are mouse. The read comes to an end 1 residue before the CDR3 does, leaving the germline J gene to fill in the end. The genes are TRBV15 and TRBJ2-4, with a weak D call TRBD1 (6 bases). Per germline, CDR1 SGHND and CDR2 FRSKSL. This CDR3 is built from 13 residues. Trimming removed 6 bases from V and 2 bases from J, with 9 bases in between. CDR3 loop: CASSRDTQNTLYF. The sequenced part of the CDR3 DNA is TGTGCCAGCAGCCGGGACACTCAAAACACCTTGTAC.

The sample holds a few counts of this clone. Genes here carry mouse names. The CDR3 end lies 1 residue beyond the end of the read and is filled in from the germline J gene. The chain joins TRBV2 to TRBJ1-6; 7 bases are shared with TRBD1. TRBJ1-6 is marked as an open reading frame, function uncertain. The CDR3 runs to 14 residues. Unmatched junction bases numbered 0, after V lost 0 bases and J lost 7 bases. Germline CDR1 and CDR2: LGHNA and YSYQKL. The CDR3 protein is CASSQEGQNSPLYF. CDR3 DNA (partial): TGTGCCAGCAGCCAAGAGGGACAGAATTCGCCCCTCTAC.